The 26 T cell receptor beta chains given below trace back to one sample, sequenced in a study of T cell repertoires in cytomegalovirus infection. These TCRs are of unknown antigen specificity. TCRdb reanalysed the reads using MiXCR and keeps one entry per CDR3 protein. The sample lists approximately 910,000 distinct CDR3 sequences; 25% to 40% were seen once. The sample in question was cultured CD8+ T cells from PBMCs, obtained from culture after CMV antigen stimulation. These receptors were obtained from a human donor in good health (CMV status not recorded). Some clones in this sample may be carry-over from other donors' samples.

V and J are TRBV2 and TRBJ2-7, with D perhaps being TRBD1 or TRBD2 (5 bases each). The CDR3 consists of 13 residues. V was shortened by 10 bases and J by 2 bases, with 15 bases between the two germline ends. Per germline, CDR1 SNHLY and CDR2 FYNNEI. The CDR3 sequence is CATFWDGTYEQYV. CDR3 nucleotide sequence: TGTGCCACATTTTGGGACGGAACCTACGAGCAGTACGTC.

In its sample, this clonotype was seen a few times. At one end the junction does not follow the germline gene, possibly because of a read error. CDR3 loop: CASSHGGLGELFF. Here the CDR3 DNA reads TGTGCCAGCAGCCACGGGGGGCTCGGGGAGCTGTTTTTT. The chain employs TRBV4-1 and TRBJ2-2, with D perhaps TRBD2 (7 bases). Germline lookup yields CDR1 MGHRA and CDR2 YSYEKL. The length of the CDR3 is 13 residues.

The rearrangement uses TRBV6-1 and TRBJ1-1, with D maybe TRBD1 (5 bases). V was trimmed by 0 bases and J by 4 bases, leaving 24 bases between them. The CDR3 sequence is 19 residues long. Germline V lookup: CDR1 MNHNS, CDR2 SASEGT. In nucleotides, the CDR3 is TGTGCCAGCAGTGAAGCGACTTACCCTCACTCCGGGACGGGCACTGAAGCTTTCTTT. Its translation is CASSEATYPHSGTGTEAFF.

The V gene is TRBV4-3, the J gene TRBJ2-7, with 9 positions matching TRBD2. This CDR3 has 17 residues. J gave up 3 bases and V 0 bases, and 9 bases lay outside the gene matches. The germline gives CDR1 LGHNA, CDR2 YSLEER. DNA for the CDR3: TGCGCCAGCAGCCAAGATTCAGCGGGGGGCTGGATCTACGAGCAGTACGTC. It translates to CASSQDSAGGWIYEQYV.

The rearrangement uses TRBV6-6 and TRBJ1-1, with TRBD1 matching 7 bases. The CDR3 is made up of 13 amino acids. J lost 5 bases, V lost 6 bases, and 6 bases had no gene match. CDR1 and CDR2 from the germline V gene are MNHNY and SVGAGI (reference sequence). The CDR3 DNA sequence: TGTGCCAGCAGGACCGACAGGGTTACTGAAGCTTTCTTT. Amino acids: CASRTDRVTEAFF.

This chain connects TRBV5-1 to TRBJ2-3, with D unresolved. The CDR3 has 14 residues. The germline gives CDR1 SGHRS, CDR2 YFSETQ. V shed 4 bases and J shed 1 base, with 10 bases lying between them. As DNA, the CDR3 is TGCGCCAGCAGCCACGTACTGGGCACAGATACGCAGTATTTT. Translating it yields CASSHVLGTDTQYF.

The chain links TRBV15 to TRBJ2-1, with a possible D match to TRBD2 (6 bases). The CDR3 spans 19 residues. CDR1 LNHNV and CDR2 YYDKDF come from the germline V gene (reference sequence). The ends were cut back, 3 bases at V and 0 bases at J, with 21 bases in the middle. The CDR3 DNA is TGTGCCACCAGCAGTGGGGGACCTTTCGCGGGGAGCTCCTACAATGAGCAGTTCTTC. It translates to CATSSGGPFAGSSYNEQFF.

The CDR3 sequence is CATSRDRASGNTIYF. CDR3 bases: TGTGCCACCAGCAGAGACAGGGCCTCTGGAAACACCATATATTTT. The chain joins TRBV15 to TRBJ1-3, with a possible D match to TRBD1 (5 bases). CDR1 LNHNV and CDR2 YYDKDF come from the germline V gene (reference sequence). The length of the CDR3 is 15 residues. Trimming stripped 0 bases from V and 0 bases from J, with 6 bases between.

The chain has TRBV6-5 and TRBJ2-2; 8 bases map to TRBD2. The junction had 5 bases not matched to a gene; V was cut back by 2 bases and J by 3 bases. Germline values: CDR1 MNHEY, CDR2 SVGAGI. The CDR3 contains 16 residues. The DNA for the CDR3 is TGTGCCAGCAGTTACCCCCCGGGGGGGGACACCGGGGAGCTGTTTTTT. Translating gives CASSYPPGGDTGELFF.

The chain couples TRBV10-2 to TRBJ2-3; 10 positions agree with TRBD1. From germline, CDR1 is WSHSY and CDR2 SAAADI. The CDR3 has 15 amino acids. Trimming at V came to 5 bases and at J to 7 bases, leaving 9 bases not matched to a gene. The CDR3 sequence: CASSSPGTGAHTQYF. DNA for the CDR3: TGCGCCAGCAGTAGCCCCGGGACAGGGGCCCATACGCAGTATTTT.

The chain employs TRBV7-9 and TRBJ1-4; tentative D call: TRBD1 (5 bases). Germline CDR1 reads SEHNR; CDR2 reads FQNEAQ (reference sequence). The CDR3 covers 15 residues. The V end lost 2 bases, the J end lost 3 bases, and 10 bases lay between the germline ends. The CDR3 sequence is CASSLNGGANEKLFF. CDR3 sequence (DNA): TGTGCCAGCAGCTTAAATGGGGGGGCTAATGAAAAACTGTTTTTT.

Of note for this clonotype: At one boundary the junction diverges from the germline segment, which might be a read error. V is TRBV4-1 and J is TRBJ2-2; TRBD1 matches 7 bases. The CDR3 consists of 14 residues. Germline V gene lookup returns CDR1 MGHRA and CDR2 YSYEKL. CDR3 in amino acids: CVSSPTGFDGELFF. The CDR3 DNA is TGTGTCAGCAGCCCGACAGGGTTCGACGGGGAGCTGTTTTTT.

This clonotype occurred many times. This chain uses TRBV6-2 or TRBV6-3 with TRBJ1-2; possible D gene TRBD1, 5 bases. The CDR3 is made up of 14 amino acids. Trimming removed 2 bases from V and 4 bases from J, with 11 bases in between. In germline, CDR1 is MNHEY, CDR2 SVGEGT. The CDR3: CASSYQDKSYGYTF. The CDR3 coding sequence is TGTGCCAGCAGTTACCAGGACAAAAGCTATGGCTACACCTTC.

The V and J genes are TRBV7-8 and TRBJ1-1; unclear D gene. This CDR3 region has 13 residues. V was trimmed by 8 bases and J by 2 bases, leaving 12 bases between them. Per the germline V gene, CDR1 is SGHVS and CDR2 is FQNEAQ. CDR3 coding DNA: TGTGCCAGCGGGGTGGAAGGAAACACTGAAGCTTTCTTT. Protein product: CASGVEGNTEAFF.

The rearrangement joins TRBV6-5 to TRBJ2-2; 8 bases agree with TRBD2. In germline, CDR1 is MNHEY, CDR2 SVGAGI. There are 16 residues in the CDR3. With V trimmed by 2 bases and J by 2 bases, 4 bases remained unmatched. The chain's CDR3 is CASSYLSGVNTGELFF. DNA for the CDR3: TGTGCCAGCAGTTACCTTAGCGGGGTCAACACCGGGGAGCTGTTTTTT.

This clonotype was counted at least ten times. The chain is built from TRBV7-8 and TRBJ1-1; D is possibly TRBD1 (5 bases). V was clipped by 0 bases and J by 0 bases, with 11 bases between them. Per germline, CDR1 SGHVS and CDR2 FQNEAQ. This CDR3 has 16 residues. CDR3 bases: TGTGCCAGCAGCTTAGCGCTTGGGACCCTGAACACTGAAGCTTTCTTT. Residues: CASSLALGTLNTEAFF.

The chain joins TRBV7-9 to TRBJ2-7; D gene uncertain. V lost 5 bases to trimming and J lost 1 base, with 18 bases between them. There are 16 residues in the CDR3. Germline V CDR1 and CDR2: SEHNR, FQNEAQ (reference sequence). This CDR3 is CASSPELGVRSYEQYF. CDR3 sequence (DNA): TGTGCCAGCAGCCCAGAACTTGGAGTACGATCCTACGAGCAGTACTTC. The full variable domain, in which reference TRBV7-9 and TRBJ2-7 provide the parts outside the CDR3, is DTGVSQNPRHKITKRGQNVTFRCDPISEHNRLYWYRQTLGQGPEFLTYFQNEAQLEKSRLLSDRFSAERPKGSFSTLEIQRTEQGDSAMYLCASSPELGVRSYEQYFGPGTRLTVT.

This clonotype has at least ten counts. The chain has TRBV5-1 and TRBJ2-1, with 9 bases fitting TRBD2. The CDR3 totals 16 residues. Trimming cost V 4 bases and J 4 bases; bases outside gene matches: 9. In germline, CDR1 is SGHRS, CDR2 YFSETQ. The CDR3: CASSTLASGAYNEQFF. As DNA, the CDR3 is TGCGCCAGCAGCACCCTCGCTAGCGGGGCTTACAATGAGCAGTTCTTC.

The genes are TRBV7-8 and TRBJ2-7; D is uncertain. The CDR3 contains 16 residues. V was shortened by 4 bases and J by 4 bases, with 20 bases between the two germline ends. Germline V CDR1 and CDR2: SGHVS, FQNEAQ. CDR3 sequence: CASSSKSSAVGYEQYF. The CDR3, as DNA: TGTGCCAGCAGCTCCAAATCCTCGGCGGTGGGGTACGAGCAGTACTTC. Combining the CDR3 with reference TRBV7-8 and TRBJ2-7 gives the whole variable domain GAGVSQSPRYKVAKRGQDVALRCDPISGHVSLFWYQQALGQGPEFLTYFQNEAQLDKSGLPSDRFFAERPEGSVSTLKIQRTQQEDSAVYLCASSSKSSAVGYEQYFGPGTRLTVT.

Regarding this clonotype: A read error may explain this, as a much larger clone is one base away. V and J are TRBV7-2 and TRBJ1-2; no clear D. Germline V CDR1 and CDR2: SGHTA, FQGNSA. This CDR3 contains 12 residues. CDR3: CANSRTVYGYTF. The CDR3 coding sequence is TGTGCCAACAGCCGTACAGTCTATGGCTACACCTTC.

The chain uses TRBV9 and TRBJ2-1; D is uncertain. This CDR3 is built from 15 residues. Germline CDR1 reads SGDLS; CDR2 reads YYNGEE. V gave up 4 bases and J gave up 0 bases, with 11 bases separating them. This chain's CDR3 is CASSPFTSSYNEQFF. DNA for the CDR3: TGTGCCAGCAGCCCCTTCACCAGCTCCTACAATGAGCAGTTCTTC.

This clonotype was counted many times. The rearrangement uses TRBV7-2 and TRBJ2-7; D gene unclear. Germline V CDR1 and CDR2: SGHTA, FQGNSA. The CDR3 is 15 amino acids. The V end was cut by 2 bases, the J end by 0 bases, with 11 bases between. CDR3 in amino acids: CASSLPDRSSYEQYF. The CDR3 DNA follows: TGTGCCAGCAGCTTACCGGACCGAAGCTCCTACGAGCAGTACTTC. The variable domain in full, completed from reference TRBV7-2 and TRBJ2-7, reads GAGVSQSPSNKVTEKGKDVELRCDPISGHTALYWYRQSLGQGLEFLIYFQGNSAPDKSGLPSDRFSAERTGGSVSTLTIQRTQQEDSAVYLCASSLPDRSSYEQYFGPGTRLTVT.

The gene calls are TRBV29-1 and TRBJ1-2; no clear D gene. Germline-derived CDR1 and CDR2 are SQVTM and ANQGSEA. The V gene lost 5 bases and the J gene lost 3 bases, with 13 bases spanning the gap. The CDR3 contains 13 residues. CDR3 nucleotide sequence: TGCAGCGTTATGGCAGGCGACGACTATGGCTACACCTTC. It is translated as CSVMAGDDYGYTF.

The chain has TRBV27 and TRBJ2-3; no definite D call. From germline, CDR1 is MNHEY and CDR2 SMNVEV (reference sequence). The V end lost 5 bases, the J end lost 2 bases, and 11 bases lay between the germline ends. The CDR3 contains 14 residues. CDR3 amino acids: CASSPDGNTDTQYF. The CDR3 bases are TGTGCCAGCAGTCCGGACGGAAACACAGATACGCAGTATTTT.

The chain joins TRBV2 to TRBJ2-3; D not resolved. The V gene's germline CDR1 is SNHLY and CDR2 FYNNEI. CDR3 length: 15 residues. V lost 1 base to trimming and J lost 2 bases, with 10 bases between them. The DNA for the CDR3 is TGTGCCAGCAGTGAAGGTTACGGATACACAGATACGCAGTATTTT. It translates to CASSEGYGYTDTQYF. Combining the CDR3 with reference TRBV2 and TRBJ2-3 gives the whole variable domain EPEVTQTPSHQVTQMGQEVILRCVPISNHLYFYWYRQILGQKVEFLVSFYNNEISEKSEIFDDQFSVERPDGSNFTLKIRSTKLEDSAMYFCASSEGYGYTDTQYFGPGTRLTVL.

This clonotype has more than one count but fewer than ten. The gene calls are TRBV19 and TRBJ1-2, with D unresolved. With 5 bases removed from V and 7 bases from J, the gap between germline ends came to 8 bases. Per germline, CDR1 LNHDA and CDR2 SQIVND (reference sequence). This CDR3 spans 11 amino acids. The CDR3 DNA reads as TGTGCCAGTAGTTACGGGATTGGCTACACCTTC. Residues: CASSYGIGYTF.